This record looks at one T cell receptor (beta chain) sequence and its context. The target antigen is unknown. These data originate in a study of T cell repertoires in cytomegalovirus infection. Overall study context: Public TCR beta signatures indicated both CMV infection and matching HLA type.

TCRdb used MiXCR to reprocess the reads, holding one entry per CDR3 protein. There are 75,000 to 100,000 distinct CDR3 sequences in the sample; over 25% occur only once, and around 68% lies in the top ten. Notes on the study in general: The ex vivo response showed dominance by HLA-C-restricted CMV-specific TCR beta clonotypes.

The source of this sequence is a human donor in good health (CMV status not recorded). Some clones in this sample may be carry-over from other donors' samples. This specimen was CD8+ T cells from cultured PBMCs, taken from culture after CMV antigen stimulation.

CDR3 in DNA: TGTGCCAGCAGTTTTGACAGGGTAGGCACAGATACGCAGTATTTT. This codes for CASSFDRVGTDTQYF. V gene TRBV6-1 combines with J gene TRBJ2-3, with 7 bases lining up with TRBD1. There are 15 residues in the CDR3. Per the germline V gene, CDR1 is MNHNS and CDR2 is SASEGT. V shed 5 bases, J shed 1 base, and the junction held 6 bases outside the gene matches.